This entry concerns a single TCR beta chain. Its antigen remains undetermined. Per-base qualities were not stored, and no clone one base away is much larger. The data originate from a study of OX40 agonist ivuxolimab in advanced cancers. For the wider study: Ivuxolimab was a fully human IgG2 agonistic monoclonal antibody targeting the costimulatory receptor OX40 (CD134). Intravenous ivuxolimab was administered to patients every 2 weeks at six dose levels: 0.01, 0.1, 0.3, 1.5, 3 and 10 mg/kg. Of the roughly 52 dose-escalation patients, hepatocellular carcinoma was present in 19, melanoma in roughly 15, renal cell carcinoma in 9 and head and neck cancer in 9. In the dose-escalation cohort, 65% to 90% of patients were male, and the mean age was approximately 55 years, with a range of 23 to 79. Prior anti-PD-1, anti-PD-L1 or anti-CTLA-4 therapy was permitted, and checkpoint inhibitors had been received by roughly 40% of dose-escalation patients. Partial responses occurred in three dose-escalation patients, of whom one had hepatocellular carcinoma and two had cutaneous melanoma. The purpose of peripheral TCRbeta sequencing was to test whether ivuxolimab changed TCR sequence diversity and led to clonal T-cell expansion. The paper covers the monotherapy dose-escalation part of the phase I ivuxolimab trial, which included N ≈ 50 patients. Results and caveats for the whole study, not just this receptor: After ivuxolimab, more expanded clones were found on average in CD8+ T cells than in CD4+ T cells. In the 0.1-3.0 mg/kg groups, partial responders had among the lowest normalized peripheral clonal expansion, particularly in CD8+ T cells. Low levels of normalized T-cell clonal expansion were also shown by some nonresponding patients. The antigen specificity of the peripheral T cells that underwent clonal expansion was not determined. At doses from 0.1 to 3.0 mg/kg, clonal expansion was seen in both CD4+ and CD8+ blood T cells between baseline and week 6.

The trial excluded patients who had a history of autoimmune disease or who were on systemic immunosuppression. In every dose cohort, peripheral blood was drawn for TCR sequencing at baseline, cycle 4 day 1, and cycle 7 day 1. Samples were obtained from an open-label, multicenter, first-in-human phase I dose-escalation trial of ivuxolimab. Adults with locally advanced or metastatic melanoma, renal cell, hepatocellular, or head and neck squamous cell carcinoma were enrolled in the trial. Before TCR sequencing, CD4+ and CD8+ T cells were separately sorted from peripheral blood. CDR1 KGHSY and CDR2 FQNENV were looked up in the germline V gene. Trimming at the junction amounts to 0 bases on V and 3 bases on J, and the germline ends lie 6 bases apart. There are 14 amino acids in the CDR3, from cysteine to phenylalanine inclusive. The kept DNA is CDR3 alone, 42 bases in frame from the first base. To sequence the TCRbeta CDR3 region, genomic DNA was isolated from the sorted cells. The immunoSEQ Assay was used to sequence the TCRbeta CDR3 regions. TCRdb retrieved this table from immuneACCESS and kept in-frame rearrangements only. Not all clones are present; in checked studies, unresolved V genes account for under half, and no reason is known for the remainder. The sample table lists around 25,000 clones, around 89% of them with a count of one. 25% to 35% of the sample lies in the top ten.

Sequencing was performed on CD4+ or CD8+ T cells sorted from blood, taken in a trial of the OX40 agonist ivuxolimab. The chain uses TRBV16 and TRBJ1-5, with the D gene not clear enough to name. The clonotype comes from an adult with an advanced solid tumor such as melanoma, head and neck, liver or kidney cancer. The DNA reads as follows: TGTGCCAGCAGCCAATCCCGGAACAATCAGCCCCAGCATTTT. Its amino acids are CASSQSRNNQPQHF.